This TCR beta chain was sequenced for a study of cytomegalovirus exposure and HLA in healthy donors. Study-wide points: Usually a TCR sequence was rare, but some public TCRs were found in many donors.

Concerning this clone: Its specificity is not known.

PCR involved 60 Vbeta and 13 Jbeta primers. Repertoires were generated with immunoSEQ multiplex PCR, while TCRdb's copy carries only in-frame clones and drops some. The sample holds fewer than 200,000 clones, about 88% seen once. Germline loops: CDR1 MNHEY, CDR2 SVGAGI. The CDR3 is 14 residues long. With 5 bases removed from V and 1 base from J, the gap between germline ends came to 10 bases. This clonotype was obtained from a man aged 30 to 39 in good health and CMV-seropositive. The V gene is TRBV6-5, the J gene TRBJ2-3, with D uncertain. Sequencing used PBMCs. The CDR3 sequence: CASSAQRGTDTQYF. The CDR3 region has the DNA TGTGCCAGCAGTGCCCAACGGGGCACAGATACGCAGTATTTT.